This T cell receptor (beta chain) was captured in a study of cytomegalovirus exposure and HLA in healthy donors. This PCR relied on a set of 60 Vbeta primers and 13 Jbeta primers. Profiled with immunoSEQ multiplex PCR; TCRdb holds only in-frame clones, not every one. Among more than 75,000 clones listed, around 68% were seen once. V gave up 5 bases and J gave up 6 bases, with 14 bases separating them. Germline V gene lookup returns CDR1 MNHNS and CDR2 SASEGT. The CDR3 is made up of 13 amino acids. Sequencing was carried out using PBMCs. The chain joins TRBV6-1 to TRBJ2-7; possible D gene TRBD1, 6 bases. The receptor comes from a man aged 35 to 55 in good health and CMV-seropositive. Here the CDR3 DNA reads TGTGCCAGCAGTAACACAGGGTTCCCCGAGCAGTACTTC. This sequence encodes CASSNTGFPEQYF.